One and the same sample provided the 15 T cell receptor beta chains below, sequenced in a study of blood T cell repertoires in COVID-19. Generated by immunoSEQ multiplex PCR, the TCRdb table keeps only in-frame clones and is missing some. The table shows approximately 200,000 clones, with about four fifths occurring only once. The source material was peripheral blood. Source of these receptors: a woman in her thirties who had recovered from COVID-19.

This rearrangement joins TRBV14 to TRBJ2-7, with a weak D call TRBD2 (5 bases). Trimming took off 1 base at V and 0 bases at J, with 13 bases between the two ends. The CDR3 has 16 amino acids. CDR1 is SGHDN, CDR2 FVKESK, per germline. CDR3: CASSQGLAAFSYEQYF. The CDR3 DNA sequence: TGTGCCAGCAGCCAAGGGCTAGCTGCATTCTCCTACGAGCAGTACTTC.

CDR3 sequence: CASSLPDSYNEQFF. The CDR3 bases are TGTGCCAGCAGTTTGCCGGACAGTTATAATGAGCAGTTCTTC. This chain joins TRBV28 and TRBJ2-1, with D maybe TRBD1 (6 bases). V was trimmed by 3 bases and J by 7 bases, leaving 13 bases between them. The CDR3 extends over 14 amino acids. Germline-derived CDR1 and CDR2 are MDHEN and SYDVKM.

V and J are TRBV28 and TRBJ1-5, with D hard to call. V lost 1 base and J lost 9, with 10 bases in between. This CDR3 has 13 residues. The germline V gene encodes CDR1 MDHEN and CDR2 SYDVKM. CDR3: CASSLLGTGPQHF. The DNA of the CDR3 is TGTGCCAGCAGTTTATTGGGCACTGGGCCCCAGCATTTT.

The chain couples TRBV3-1 (or the pseudogene TRBV3-2) to TRBJ2-7, with 9 bases fitting TRBD2. This CDR3 region has 15 residues. Germline lookup yields CDR1 LGHDT and CDR2 YNNKEL (reference sequence). V dropped 1 base and J dropped 3; count of bases not matched to a gene: 4. CDR3: CASSQGHSGSYEQYF. CDR3 nucleotide sequence: TGTGCCAGCAGCCAAGGACATAGCGGGAGCTACGAGCAGTACTTC.

The chain recombines TRBV4-2 with TRBJ2-3; a weak D match, TRBD1 (6 bases). Germline V lookup: CDR1 LGHNA, CDR2 YNFKEQ. V shed 4 bases and J shed 7 bases, with 18 bases lying between them. The CDR3 extends over 15 amino acids. CDR3 sequence reads: CASSRGLDELNTQYF. The CDR3 nucleotides read TGTGCCAGCAGCCGGGGGCTGGATGAGTTAAATACGCAGTATTTT.

The chain recombines TRBV2 with TRBJ1-5; possibly TRBD1 for D (5 bases). The CDR3 extends over 15 amino acids. The germline CDR1 and CDR2 sequences are SNHLY and FYNNEI. Trimming took off 6 bases at V and 2 bases at J, with 14 bases between the two ends. CDR3 sequence: CASRATGVGNQPQHF. DNA for the CDR3: TGTGCCAGCAGAGCCACGGGGGTAGGCAATCAGCCCCAGCATTTT.

The J gene is TRBJ2-1, the V gene TRBV6-5; 7 bases match TRBD2. Germline loops: CDR1 MNHEY, CDR2 SVGAGI. V lost 7 bases and J lost 4; bases outside the gene matches: 10. This CDR3 is 15 amino acids long. CDR3 nucleotides: TGTGCCAGCATCCCCTGGGGGGGAACTTACAATGAGCAGTTCTTC. It specifies CASIPWGGTYNEQFF.

The rearrangement joins TRBV7-2 to TRBJ2-1, with unresolved D. Between the trimmed V and J ends, which lost 2 bases and 3 bases, there was a span of 2 bases. Germline CDR1 and CDR2: SGHTA and FQGNSA. The CDR3 consists of 12 residues. CDR3 amino acids: CASSLYYNEQFF. CDR3 coding DNA: TGTGCCAGCAGCTTATACTACAATGAGCAGTTCTTC.

V usage is TRBV24-1 and J usage is TRBJ2-5, with TRBD1 matching 7 bases. The CDR3 runs to 15 residues. With 3 bases clipped from V and 3 bases from J, the junction kept 6 bases outside the gene matches. Germline V gene data show CDR1 as KGHDR and CDR2 as SFDVKD. The CDR3 sequence: CATSDAGTAKETQYF. The CDR3 nucleotides read TGTGCCACCAGTGATGCCGGGACAGCAAAAGAGACCCAGTACTTC.

The chain recombines TRBV5-1 with TRBJ2-7; the D gene is possibly TRBD1 (5 bases). CDR3 length: 13 amino acids. CDR1 and CDR2 (germline): SGHRS, YFSETQ. The V end was cut by 3 bases, the J end by 2 bases, with 9 bases between. CDR3 DNA sequence: TGCGCCAGCAGCTCGACAGTTACCTACGAGCAGTACTTC. It translates to CASSSTVTYEQYF.

The gene calls are TRBV6-5 and TRBJ1-2; the D gene is possibly TRBD1 (5 bases). Trimming pared 0 bases from V and 6 bases from J, leaving 11 bases between. The CDR3 is made up of 14 amino acids. Germline V lookup: CDR1 MNHEY, CDR2 SVGAGI. CDR3 in amino acids: CASSYSRGGDGYTF. CDR3 DNA sequence: TGTGCCAGCAGTTACTCAAGGGGAGGGGATGGCTACACCTTC.

In regard to this clone: The same CDR3 can be traced to other DNA sequences in this sample. The chain recombines TRBV5-1 with TRBJ1-1; 7 bases match TRBD1. The CDR3 has 14 amino acids. Germline CDR1 is SGHRS and CDR2 is YFSETQ. V gave up 4 bases and J gave up 2 bases; unmatched junction bases: 5. This CDR3 reads CASSPGTENTEAFF. The DNA for the CDR3 is TGCGCCAGCAGCCCCGGGACAGAAAACACTGAAGCTTTCTTT.

V and J are TRBV6-6 and TRBJ2-1; 11 bases agree with TRBD1. J lost 3 bases, V lost 7 bases, and 5 bases had no gene match. The CDR3 is made up of 15 amino acids. Germline assignment: CDR1 MNHNY and CDR2 SVGAGI (reference sequence). CDR3 DNA sequence: TGTGCCAGCACCCTGGACAGGGGGCTCTACAATGAGCAGTTCTTC. The encoded protein is CASTLDRGLYNEQFF.

Written as DNA, the CDR3 is TGTGCCAGTAGTATTGGCGGGAGGGTTGCGGATACGCAGTATTTT. Its protein product is CASSIGGRVADTQYF. The chain employs TRBV19 and TRBJ2-3; 9 bases line up with TRBD2. The CDR3 spans 15 residues. The junction had 7 bases not matched to a gene; V was cut back by 3 bases and J by 6 bases. Germline V CDR1 and CDR2: LNHDA, SQIVND (reference sequence).

The chain recombines TRBV5-5 with TRBJ1-6; no clear D gene. In germline, CDR1 is SGHKS, CDR2 YYEKEE (reference sequence). The CDR3 consists of 15 residues. V lost 2 bases and J 3 bases, leaving 9 bases between the germline ends. CDR3: CASSLEGGYNSPLHF. The CDR3 bases are TGTGCCAGCAGCTTAGAGGGAGGCTATAATTCACCCCTCCACTTT.